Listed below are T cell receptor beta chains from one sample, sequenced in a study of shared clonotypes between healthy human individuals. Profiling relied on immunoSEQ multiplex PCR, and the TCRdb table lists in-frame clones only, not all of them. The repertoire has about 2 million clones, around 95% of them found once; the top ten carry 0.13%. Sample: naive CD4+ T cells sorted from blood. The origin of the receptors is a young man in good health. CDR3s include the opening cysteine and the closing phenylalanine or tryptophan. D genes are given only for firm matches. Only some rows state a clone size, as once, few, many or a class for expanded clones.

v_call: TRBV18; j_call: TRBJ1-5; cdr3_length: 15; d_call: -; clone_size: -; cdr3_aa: CASSPRPGLDQPQHF; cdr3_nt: TGTGCCAGCTCACCAAGACCGGGGTTGGATCAGCCCCAGCATTTT
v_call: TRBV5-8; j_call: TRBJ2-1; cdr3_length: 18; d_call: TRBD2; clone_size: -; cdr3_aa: CASSFRASGIYSYNEQFF; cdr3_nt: TGTGCCAGCAGCTTTCGGGCTAGCGGGATATACTCCTACAATGAGCAGTTCTTC
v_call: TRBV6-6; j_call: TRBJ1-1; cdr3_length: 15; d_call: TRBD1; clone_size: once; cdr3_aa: CASSSKGDRGTEAFF; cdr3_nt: TGTGCCAGCAGCTCGAAGGGGGACAGGGGAACTGAAGCTTTCTTT
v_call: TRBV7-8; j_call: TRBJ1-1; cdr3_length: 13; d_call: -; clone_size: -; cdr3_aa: CASSFRPNTEAFF; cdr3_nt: TGTGCCAGCAGCTTTCGTCCGAACACTGAAGCTTTCTTT
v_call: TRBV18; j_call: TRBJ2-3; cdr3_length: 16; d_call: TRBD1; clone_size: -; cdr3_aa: CASSPPGQGAADTQYF; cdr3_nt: TGTGCCAGCTCACCACCGGGACAGGGGGCTGCAGATACGCAGTATTTT
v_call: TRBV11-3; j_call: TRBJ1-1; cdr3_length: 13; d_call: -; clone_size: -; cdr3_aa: CASSIRLNTEAFF; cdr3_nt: TGTGCCAGCAGCATACGGTTGAACACTGAAGCTTTCTTT
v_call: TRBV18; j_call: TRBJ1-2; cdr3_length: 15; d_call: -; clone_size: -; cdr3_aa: CASSPTRDPNYGYTF; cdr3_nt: TGTGCCAGCTCACCGACGCGAGATCCTAACTATGGCTACACCTTC
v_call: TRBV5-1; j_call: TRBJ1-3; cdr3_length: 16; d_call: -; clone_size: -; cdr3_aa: CASSFGYGGSGNTIYF; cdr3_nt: TGCGCCAGCAGCTTTGGTTACGGAGGCTCTGGAAACACCATATATTTT
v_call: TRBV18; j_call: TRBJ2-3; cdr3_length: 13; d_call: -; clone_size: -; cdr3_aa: CASSPTLSDTQYF; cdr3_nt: TGTGCCAGCTCACCCACCCTGTCAGATACGCAGTATTTT
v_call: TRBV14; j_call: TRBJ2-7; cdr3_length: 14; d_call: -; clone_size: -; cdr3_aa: CASSLHGSSYEQYF; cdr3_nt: TGTGCCAGCAGCCTACATGGCAGTTCCTACGAGCAGTACTTC
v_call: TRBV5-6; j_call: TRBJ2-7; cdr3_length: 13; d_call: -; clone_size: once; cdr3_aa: CASSLDRGYEQYF; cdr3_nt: TGTGCCAGCAGCTTGGATCGGGGTTACGAGCAGTACTTC
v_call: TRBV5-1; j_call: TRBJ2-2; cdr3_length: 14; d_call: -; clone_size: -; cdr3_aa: CASSAQGSPGELFF; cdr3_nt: TGCGCCAGCAGCGCACAGGGATCACCCGGGGAGCTGTTTTTT
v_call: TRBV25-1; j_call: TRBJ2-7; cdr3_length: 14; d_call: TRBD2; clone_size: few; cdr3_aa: CASRKPGGSYEQYF; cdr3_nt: TGTGCCAGCAGAAAGCCGGGAGGCTCCTACGAGCAGTACTTC
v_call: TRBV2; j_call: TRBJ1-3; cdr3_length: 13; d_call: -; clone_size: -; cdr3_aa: CASAGARGNTIYF; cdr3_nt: TGTGCCAGCGCTGGGGCTCGTGGAAACACCATATATTTT
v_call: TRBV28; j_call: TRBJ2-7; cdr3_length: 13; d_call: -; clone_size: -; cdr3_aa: CASIASRSYEQYF; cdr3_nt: TGTGCCAGCATTGCCAGCCGATCCTACGAGCAGTACTTC
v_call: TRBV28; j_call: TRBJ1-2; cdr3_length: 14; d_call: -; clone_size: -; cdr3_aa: CASSLVKGEGGYTF; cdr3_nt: TGTGCCAGCAGTTTGGTAAAAGGGGAGGGTGGCTACACCTTC
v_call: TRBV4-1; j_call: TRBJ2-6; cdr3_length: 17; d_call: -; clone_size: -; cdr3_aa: CASSQVRPPSGANVLTF; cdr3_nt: TGCGCCAGCAGTCAAGTGCGTCCCCCCTCTGGGGCCAACGTCCTGACTTTC
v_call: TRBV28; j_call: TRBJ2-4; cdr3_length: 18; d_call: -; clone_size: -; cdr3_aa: CASRTGQNLWAAKNIQYF; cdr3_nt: TGTGCCAGCAGGACAGGTCAGAACCTTTGGGCAGCCAAAAACATTCAGTACTTC
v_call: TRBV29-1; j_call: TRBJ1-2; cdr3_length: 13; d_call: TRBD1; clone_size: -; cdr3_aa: CSGTDRGEYGYTF; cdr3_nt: TGCAGCGGGACGGACAGGGGGGAATATGGCTACACCTTC
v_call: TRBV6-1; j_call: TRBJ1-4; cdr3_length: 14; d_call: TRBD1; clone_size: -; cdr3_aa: CASRGTGTNEKLFF; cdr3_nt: TGTGCCAGCAGGGGGACAGGTACTAATGAAAAACTGTTTTTT
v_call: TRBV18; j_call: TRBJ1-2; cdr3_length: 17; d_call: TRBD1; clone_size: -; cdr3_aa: CASSPGGTGEKSYGYTF; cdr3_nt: TGTGCCAGCTCACCGGGGGGGACAGGGGAGAAGAGCTATGGCTACACCTTC
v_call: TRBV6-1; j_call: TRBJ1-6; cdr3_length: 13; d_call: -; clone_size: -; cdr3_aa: CASSVGWGSPLHF; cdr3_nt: TGTGCCAGCAGTGTCGGGTGGGGTTCACCCCTCCACTTT
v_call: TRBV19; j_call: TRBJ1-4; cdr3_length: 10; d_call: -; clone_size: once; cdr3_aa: CASSKRESVF; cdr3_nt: TGTGCCAGTAGTAAGCGGGAGAGCGTTTTT
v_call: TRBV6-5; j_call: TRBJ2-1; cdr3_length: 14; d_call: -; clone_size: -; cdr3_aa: CASSFGSRGNEQFF; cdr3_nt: TGTGCCAGCAGTTTCGGGAGTAGGGGTAATGAGCAGTTCTTC
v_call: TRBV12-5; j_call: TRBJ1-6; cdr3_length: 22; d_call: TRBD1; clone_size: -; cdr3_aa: CASGLVIYRDRGPYHYNSPLHF; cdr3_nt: TGTGCTAGTGGTTTGGTCATATATAGGGACAGGGGGCCTTACCATTATAATTCACCCCTCCACTTT
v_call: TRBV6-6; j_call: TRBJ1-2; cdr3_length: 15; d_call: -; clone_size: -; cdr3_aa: CASSYSGSLNYGYTF; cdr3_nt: TGTGCCAGCAGTTACTCGGGCAGTCTTAACTATGGCTACACCTTC